Sequencing of this T cell receptor (beta chain) was carried out in a study of a mutant IDH1 vaccine in newly diagnosed glioma listed by TCRdb under 2021. For the wider study: Vaccination was initiated 4-6 weeks after radiotherapy alone, or concurrently with temozolomide cycles in the chemotherapy-containing groups. Of the roughly 34 treated patients, approximately 62% were male and roughly 38% were female, and a mean age of roughly 37 years was recorded. Before enrollment, most patients had been given radiochemotherapy with temozolomide as standard therapy, while the rest had received either radiotherapy alone or temozolomide alone. The week-35 safety follow-up took place at visit V12, and the week-47 end of study took place at visit V13. Six visits were used for peripheral blood collection: V03 (baseline), V05, V07, V10, V12 and V13. For exploratory analyses, longitudinal TCRB deep sequencing was carried out in some 25 treated patients wherever samples were available. General findings and caveats noted by the study authors: According to the authors, sample limitations meant that analyses of patient blood samples could not be reproduced. Pseudoprogression seemed to be unrelated to changes in the top peripheral T cell clonotypes found by TCRB sequencing. PBMC samples for TCRB deep sequencing were selected based on availability. Immune responses induced by the vaccine were seen in 90% to 95% of patients across multiple MHC alleles.

As concerns this clone: The clone's antigen remains unknown. The input lacks base qualities; no much larger clone sits a single base away.

The library was generated by the immunoSEQ multiplex PCR assay. The hsTCRB Kit was used according to the manufacturer's protocol to amplify rearranged TCR beta chain sequences. TCRB libraries were sequenced on an Illumina MiSeq. The published analysis was carried out like this. Demultiplexing, trimming and gene mapping were performed with the kit vendor's proprietary platform. The immuneACCESS repertoire file appears here via TCRdb, limited to in-frame rearrangements. These files lack a portion of the clones; in checked studies, under half of the deficit traces to unresolved V genes, and the cause of the others is not known. The D gene and trimming were derived from the DNA, and the V and J assignments and clone size from that table. The sample table contains approximately 60,000 clones; only one count was recorded for roughly four fifths of them. Together, the top ten hold 3.8% of the sample. V lost 0 bases and J lost 6 bases, and the count of bases not matched to a germline gene is 8. The germline V gene supplies CDR1 MGHRA and CDR2 YSYEKL. The CDR3 starts with the cysteine, ends with the phenylalanine, and has 16 residues. The read is trimmed to its CDR3 DNA, 48 bases read in frame from base 1.

The time point label on this specimen signifies: week 47, end of study. Each vaccine dose was 300 ug of a 20-mer mutant IDH1 peptide in Montanide, given subcutaneously with topical imiquimod. Patients received eight vaccinations in weeks 1, 3, 5, 7, 11, 15, 19 and 23, corresponding to visits V03 through V10. Donors had newly diagnosed WHO grade 3 or 4 IDH1-mutant astrocytomas with loss of nuclear ATRX. The samples were drawn from NOA16, a multicentre, single-arm, open-label phase I trial in Germany that tested a mutant IDH1 peptide vaccine in humans for the first time. Genomic DNA for TCRB sequencing was extracted from EDTA blood using the DNeasy Blood and Tissue Kit.

Recombination connected TRBV4-1 to TRBJ2-1; 7 of the junction bases match TRBD2. This material consisted of PBMCs, taken from a glioma patient whose treatment included an IDH1 peptide vaccine. The source is a man aged 25-45 years with glioma. The sequenced DNA is TGCGCCAGCAGCCAAGAGACTAGCCAAGGTGGCAATGAGCAGTTCTTC. The encoded protein is CASSQETSQGGNEQFF.